This T cell receptor (beta chain) stems from a study of T cells after yellow fever vaccination. Study-level results: The secondary response peaked faster, at day 5 versus 15, but was weaker. Abundant contaminating clonotypes from the bulk population could appear in FACS-sorted repertoires. After the booster, nearly 98% of CD4 and approximately 87% of CD8 primary-response clones were re-detected.

One entry per CDR3 protein, called by TCRdb with MiXCR from the 5' RACE reads. The sample yields fewer than 450,000 distinct CDR3 sequences, around a tenth seen once. This clonotype was observed a few times. What it binds is unknown. The germline gives CDR1 LGHNA, CDR2 YSLEER. Trimming pared 0 bases from V and 2 bases from J, leaving 7 bases between. The CDR3 is 15 residues long. This chain links TRBV4-3 with TRBJ1-4; no clear D gene. This clonotype was sampled from a young man who received the YFV17D yellow fever vaccine. This sample comprised PBMCs, obtained on the day of the first yellow fever vaccination. The CDR3 DNA follows: TGCGCCAGCAGCCAAGATACACATACTAATGAAAAACTGTTTTTT. Amino acid sequence: CASSQDTHTNEKLFF.